This T cell receptor (beta chain) came from a study of shared clonotypes between healthy human individuals. Concerning this clone itself: Its target is not known.

The naive CD8 population came from CD45RO-negative cells selected for CCR7, without terminally differentiated effector memory CD45RA+ cells. General study results and limits: Naive subsets typically showed greater estimated richness than memory subsets.

Some clones are missing from TCRdb's copy, which holds only in-frame ones; the method was immunoSEQ multiplex PCR. The table lists more than 2 million clones, 85% to 95% of them singletons. Deletions cut 2 bases from V and 5 bases from J, with 10 bases between. This CDR3 comprises 14 residues. Germline loops: CDR1 MNHNY, CDR2 SVGAGI (reference sequence). Sequencing was done on a sample of naive CD8+ T cells from PBMCs. This sequence joins TRBV6-6 and TRBJ2-1; TRBD2 might be the D (6 bases). The sequence came from a man younger than 30 in good health. Some clones in this sample may be carry-over from other donors' samples. CDR3 in amino acids: CASSYGAGHNEQFF. In DNA form, the CDR3 reads TGTGCCAGCAGTTACGGGGCGGGACACAATGAGCAGTTCTTC.